Following are 14 T cell receptor beta chains from one sample sequenced in a study of early T cells in non-severe SARS-CoV-2 infection. TCRdb re-analysed the 5' RACE reads in MiXCR, keeping a single row per CDR3 protein. In the table there are more than 45,000 distinct CDR3 sequences, approximately 5.7% of which are singletons. Material: whole blood, obtained at baseline. These receptors originate from an adult who was a healthcare worker with PCR-confirmed SARS-CoV-2 infection or an uninfected control (not recorded which).

This clonotype has ten or more counts. This chain's CDR3 is CASSPRTSASYEQYF. CDR3 DNA: TGCGCCAGCAGCCCTAGGACTAGCGCCTCCTACGAGCAGTACTTC. The rearrangement links TRBV4-3 to TRBJ2-7; 9 positions agree with TRBD2. J gave up 0 bases and V 4 bases, and 4 bases lay outside the gene matches. Germline V gives CDR1 LGHNA, CDR2 YSLEER. CDR3 size: 15 residues.

This rearrangement joins TRBV4-2 to TRBJ1-4, with D possibly matching TRBD1 (5 bases). The germline V and J ends were trimmed by 0 bases and 8 bases, with 10 bases remaining between them. Germline V lookup: CDR1 LGHNA, CDR2 YNFKEQ. This CDR3 has 14 amino acids. In nucleotides, the CDR3 is TGTGCCAGCAGCCAAGATACAGGAGGGGAAAAACTGTTTTTT. Its translation is CASSQDTGGEKLFF.

This clonotype has at least ten counts. This chain connects TRBV4-1 to TRBJ2-7; 9 bases align to TRBD1. The CDR3 sequence is 16 residues long. V was clipped by 1 base and J by 6 bases; unmatched bases: 10. CDR1 and CDR2 (germline): MGHRA, YSYEKL. The CDR3 coding sequence is TGCGCCAGCAGCCAAGTTAGGGCGGGACAGGGTTCCGAGCAGTACTTC. Protein product: CASSQVRAGQGSEQYF.

The rearrangement uses TRBV27 and TRBJ2-2; TRBD1 matches 10 bases. The germline CDR1 and CDR2 sequences are MNHEY and SMNVEV (reference sequence). There are 13 residues in the CDR3. The J segment lost 7 bases and the V segment lost 10 bases, leaving 6 bases of the junction unmatched. The chain's CDR3 is CAIRQGAVGELFF. Here the CDR3 DNA reads TGTGCCATCCGACAGGGGGCGGTCGGGGAGCTGTTTTTT.

The chain employs TRBV10-3 and TRBJ1-1, with a weak D call TRBD1 (5 bases). CDR3 length: 13 amino acids. V lost 10 bases and J lost 7, with 19 bases in between. The germline gives CDR1 ENHRY, CDR2 SYGVKD. The CDR3 DNA sequence: TGTGCCACCGCCCAAAGGGACTCTGGTGAAGCTTTCTTT. Translating gives CATAQRDSGEAFF.

Ten or more counts support this clonotype. The chain joins TRBV20-1 to TRBJ2-1; tentatively, D is TRBD1 (5 bases). The length of the CDR3 is 19 residues. Germline loops: CDR1 DFQATT, CDR2 SNEGSKA (reference sequence). Trimming cost V 2 bases and J 4 bases, with 27 bases left between them. CDR3 sequence (DNA): TGCAGTGCTAGACGATTAAGACCCCTAGACAAGACAGCGTACAATGAGCAGTTCTTC. This translates into CSARRLRPLDKTAYNEQFF.

The DNA for the CDR3 is TGTGCCAGCAGCTTGGAAGGCGCGTACACAGATACGCAGTATTTT. Amino acid sequence: CASSLEGAYTDTQYF. This sequence joins TRBV5-4 and TRBJ2-3; D is unclear. CDR3 size: 15 residues. Between the trimmed V and J ends, which lost 0 bases and 2 bases, there was a span of 10 bases. The germline gives CDR1 SGHNT, CDR2 YYREEE (reference sequence). Full variable domain (rest looked up from reference TRBV5-4 and TRBJ2-3): ETGVTQSPTHLIKTRGQQVTLRCSSQSGHNTVSWYQQALGQGPQFIFQYYREEENGRGNFPPRFSGLQFPNYSSELNVNALELDDSALYLCASSLEGAYTDTQYFGPGTRLTVL.

The sample holds many counts of this clonotype. The gene calls are TRBV20-1 and TRBJ2-4; 12 nucleotides agree with TRBD2. This CDR3 comprises 14 residues. V lost 3 bases to trimming and J lost 7 bases; unmatched junction nucleotides: 4. Germline CDR1 DFQATT, CDR2 SNEGSKA (reference sequence). CDR3 bases: TGCAGTGCTAGCCCTAGCGGGAGGGCCAACATTCAGTACTTC. This translates into CSASPSGRANIQYF.

This clonotype was detected many times. The chain employs TRBV7-2 and TRBJ2-7; the match to TRBD2 covers 11 bases. Germline values: CDR1 SGHTA, CDR2 FQGNSA. CDR3 length: 15 amino acids. V dropped 3 bases and J dropped 3; count of bases not matched to a gene: 4. CDR3 nucleotide sequence: TGTGCCAGCAGCTTCCGGACTAGCGGGTTCTACGAGCAGTACTTC. It yields the protein CASSFRTSGFYEQYF.

This clonotype was counted only a few times. The rearrangement joins TRBV29-1 to TRBJ2-7; D gene uncertain. The CDR3 runs 13 residues. The V end was cut by 5 bases, the J end by 6 bases, with 17 bases between. The germline gives CDR1 SQVTM, CDR2 ANQGSEA. CDR3 sequence (DNA): TGCAGCGTTCAAAAAACGTTCGTGGGCGAGCAGTACTTC. Translation: CSVQKTFVGEQYF.

This clonotype showed up many times. The chain couples TRBV3-1 to TRBJ2-3; D is unresolved. Germline V gene lookup returns CDR1 LGHDT and CDR2 YNNKEL (reference sequence). The V gene lost 1 base and the J gene lost 8 bases, with 10 bases spanning the gap. The CDR3 spans 13 residues. CDR3 loop: CASSQGGRGTQYF. Written as DNA, the CDR3 is TGTGCCAGCAGCCAAGGTGGCCGAGGTACGCAGTATTTT.

J is TRBJ2-5 and V is TRBV7-9, with D uncertain. Germline-derived CDR1 and CDR2 are SEHNR and FQNEAQ (reference sequence). Trimming removed 0 bases from V and 5 bases from J, with 10 bases in between. CDR3 length: 14 residues. The CDR3 bases are TGTGCCAGCAGCTTAGCAGGTGGAGTGGAGACCCAGTACTTC. It codes for CASSLAGGVETQYF.

The V call is TRBV14, the J call TRBJ2-3, with D possibly TRBD1 on 6 matching bases. This CDR3 has 18 residues. Germline V gives CDR1 SGHDN, CDR2 FVKESK. Trimming pared 2 bases from V and 0 bases from J, leaving 18 bases between. The CDR3 sequence is CASSQMMGQVTSTDTQYF. The CDR3, as DNA: TGTGCCAGCAGCCAAATGATGGGACAAGTCACTAGCACAGATACGCAGTATTTT.

The chain links TRBV5-6 to TRBJ2-5, with 7 nucleotides matching TRBD1. The CDR3 has 17 residues. CDR1 is SGHDT and CDR2 is YYEEEE in the germline V gene. V was clipped by 2 bases and J by 0 bases; unmatched bases: 10. CDR3 in DNA: TGTGCCAGCAGCTTAAGGGCGACAGGGAGCTACCAAGAGACCCAGTACTTC. Translation gives CASSLRATGSYQETQYF.